The 29 T cell receptor beta chains below come from one sample, sequenced in a study of T cell responses to AZD1222 COVID-19 vaccine. Data came from immunoSEQ multiplex PCR; TCRdb stores just in-frame clones and leaves some out. The sample has about 170,000 clones; more than 85% are singletons. Here the sequenced sample was peripheral blood, taken on day 0 of AZD1222 vaccination. The receptors shown here come from an adult in good health.

The genes are TRBV28 and TRBJ1-2; 9 bases map to TRBD1. J was trimmed by 2 bases and V by 8 bases; bases with no gene match: 12. The CDR3 extends over 16 amino acids. Germline V gives CDR1 MDHEN, CDR2 SYDVKM. The CDR3 protein is CASLHTGGTGNYGYTF. The CDR3 DNA reads as TGTGCCAGCCTCCATACGGGAGGGACAGGGAACTATGGCTACACCTTC.

The chain links TRBV27 to TRBJ2-7, with D perhaps given as TRBD1 or TRBD2 (5 bases each). This CDR3 is built from 14 residues. Looked up from germline, CDR1 is MNHEY and CDR2 is SMNVEV (reference sequence). V lost 2 bases and J 0 bases, leaving 8 bases between the germline ends. CDR3: CASSLGGSSYEQYF. The CDR3 region has the DNA TGTGCCAGCAGTTTAGGGGGTAGCTCCTACGAGCAGTACTTC.

The V call is TRBV5-6, the J call TRBJ1-1; D is perhaps TRBD1 (5 bases). V lost 2 bases and J lost 5, with 7 bases in between. Per the germline V gene, CDR1 is SGHDT and CDR2 is YYEEEE. The CDR3 contains 12 residues. The CDR3 is CASSFEGTEAFF. In nucleotides, the CDR3 is TGTGCCAGCAGCTTCGAGGGGACTGAAGCTTTCTTT.

The chain joins TRBV5-1 to TRBJ1-1, with D perhaps matching TRBD1 (5 bases). Germline CDR1 SGHRS, CDR2 YFSETQ. The CDR3 length is 13 residues. V was pared by 7 bases and J by 5 bases, with 15 bases between. This CDR3 reads CASVEVGGTEAFF. As DNA, the CDR3 is TGCGCCAGCGTCGAAGTGGGGGGGACTGAAGCTTTCTTT.

The V and J genes are TRBV6-6 and TRBJ1-1; the match to TRBD1 covers 10 bases. Germline V gene data show CDR1 as MNHNY and CDR2 as SVGAGI (reference sequence). V shed 5 bases and J 3 bases; nucleotides not matched to a gene: 12. The length of the CDR3 is 17 residues. As DNA, the CDR3 is TGTGCCAGCAGTCTCTCAGACAGGGGGCAGTGGGACACTGAAGCTTTCTTT. As protein: CASSLSDRGQWDTEAFF.

V and J are TRBV6-5 and TRBJ2-3; D gene ambiguous. This CDR3 spans 12 amino acids. CDR1 is MNHEY and CDR2 is SVGAGI in the germline V gene. V was clipped by 9 bases and J by 8 bases, with 15 bases between them. The CDR3 here is CARDYRVGTQYF. The CDR3 DNA sequence: TGTGCCAGGGATTATAGGGTTGGTACGCAGTATTTT.

The CDR3 loop is CASSESPEQYF. The CDR3 DNA is TGCGCCAGCAGTGAGTCCCCCGAGCAGTACTTC. The chain employs TRBV10-2 and TRBJ2-7; D not certain. CDR1 and CDR2 (germline): WSHSY, SAAADI. The V end lost 0 bases, the J end lost 6 bases, and 3 bases lay between the germline ends. The CDR3 sequence is 11 residues long.

In this sample, this clone turned up once. The gene calls are TRBV14 and TRBJ1-2; no clear D. The germline V gene has CDR1 SGHDN and CDR2 FVKESK. V was shortened by 3 bases and J by 3 bases, with 8 bases between the two germline ends. CDR3 size: 13 residues. CDR3 amino acids: CASSHGRDYGYTF. The DNA for the CDR3 is TGTGCCAGCAGCCACGGACGAGACTATGGCTACACCTTC.

This chain joins TRBV11-2 and TRBJ1-2; 8 positions match TRBD1. Germline V gene lookup returns CDR1 SGHAT and CDR2 FQNNGV. The CDR3 is made up of 15 amino acids. Losses at the gene ends were 2 bases for V and 3 bases for J; bases not matched to a gene: 5. The CDR3 sequence is CASSLTAGGDYGYTF. The CDR3, as DNA: TGTGCCAGCAGCTTAACTGCAGGGGGCGACTATGGCTACACCTTC.

This clone was seen a single time. The chain is built from TRBV27 and TRBJ1-2; 7 bases are a match to TRBD1. Germline-derived CDR1 and CDR2 are MNHEY and SMNVEV (reference sequence). Losses at the gene ends were 5 bases for V and 4 bases for J; bases not matched to a gene: 13. The CDR3 covers 16 residues. The CDR3 region is CASSPQDRAASYGYTF. DNA of the CDR3: TGTGCCAGCAGTCCCCAAGACAGGGCGGCCTCCTATGGCTACACCTTC.

J is TRBJ2-2 and V is TRBV19; D is unclear. The CDR3 runs 14 residues. CDR1 and CDR2 from the germline V gene are LNHDA and SQIVND (reference sequence). Trimming pared 7 bases from V and 4 bases from J, leaving 13 bases between. CDR3 amino acids: CASINRRATGELFF. The CDR3 coding sequence is TGTGCCAGTATCAACCGACGGGCCACCGGGGAGCTGTTTTTT.

Of note for this clone: The junction departs from the called germline gene at one end, perhaps through a read error. The chain recombines TRBV6-5 with TRBJ1-1; D is undetermined. Germline lookup yields CDR1 MNHEY and CDR2 SVGAGI. CDR3 size: 14 residues. As DNA, the CDR3 is TGTGCCAGCAGCTACTCCTCAAGTAGGACTGAAGCTTTCTTT. It yields the protein CASSYSSSRTEAFF.

The chain joins TRBV12-5 to TRBJ2-1; tentative D call: TRBD2 (6 bases). Germline V gives CDR1 LGHNT, CDR2 FRNRAP. The ends were cut back, 0 bases at V and 8 bases at J, with 17 bases in the middle. This CDR3 region has 16 residues. The CDR3 protein is CASGLVLGRDLDEQFF. CDR3 sequence (DNA): TGTGCTAGTGGTTTGGTATTGGGGCGGGACTTGGATGAGCAGTTCTTC. The entire variable domain, with the rest obtained from reference TRBV12-5 and TRBJ2-1, is as follows: DARVTQTPRHKVTEMGQEVTMRCQPILGHNTVFWYRQTMMQGLELLAYFRNRAPLDDSGMPKDRFSAEMPDATLATLKIQPSEPRDSAVYFCASGLVLGRDLDEQFFGPGTRLTVL.

The chain has TRBV19 and TRBJ2-1, with 9 positions matching TRBD1. With 9 bases clipped from V and 15 bases from J, the junction kept 12 bases outside the gene matches. This CDR3 comprises 12 residues. Germline lookup yields CDR1 LNHDA and CDR2 SQIVND (reference sequence). This chain's CDR3 is CASTLGQGNAFF. CDR3 sequence (DNA): TGTGCCAGCACCCTGGGACAGGGCAACGCGTTCTTC. The complete variable domain, with remaining parts taken from reference TRBV19 and TRBJ2-1, reads DGGITQSPKYLFRKEGQNVTLSCEQNLNHDAMYWYRQDPGQGLRLIYYSQIVNDFQKGDIAEGYSVSREKKESFPLTVTSAQKNPTAFYLCASTLGQGNAFFGPGTRLTVL.

CDR3 sequence reads: CSVEGRVANTEAFF. The CDR3 DNA sequence: TGCAGCGTTGAGGGCAGGGTAGCGAACACTGAAGCTTTCTTT. The V and J genes are TRBV29-1 and TRBJ1-1; a weak D match, TRBD1 (5 bases). V gave up 3 bases and J gave up 1 base, with 12 bases separating them. The CDR3 is 14 amino acids. The germline gives CDR1 SQVTM, CDR2 ANQGSEA.

The rearrangement joins TRBV13 to TRBJ2-3, with D possibly being TRBD2 (6 bases). Germline V gene lookup returns CDR1 PRHDT and CDR2 FYEKMQ (reference sequence). The V gene lost 3 bases and the J gene lost 0 bases, with 7 bases spanning the gap. CDR3 length: 14 amino acids. This CDR3 is CASSFGGSTDTQYF. The CDR3 bases are TGTGCCAGCAGCTTCGGAGGGAGCACAGATACGCAGTATTTT.

The CDR3 DNA reads TGTGCCAGCAGATCTGACAGGGTCGTAGGAGGCTACACCTTC. It translates to CASRSDRVVGGYTF. This rearrangement joins TRBV2 to TRBJ1-2; 7 positions match TRBD1. This CDR3 has 14 residues. With 6 bases clipped from V and 8 bases from J, the junction kept 12 bases outside the gene matches. Germline V gives CDR1 SNHLY, CDR2 FYNNEI.

The chain combines TRBV7-2 with TRBJ1-3; 8 nucleotides align to TRBD1. Looked up from germline, CDR1 is SGHTA and CDR2 is FQGNSA. This CDR3 is 16 amino acids long. Trimming cost V 5 bases and J 5 bases; bases outside gene matches: 11. The CDR3 DNA follows: TGTGCCAGCAGCCCGAGACTGAGACAGGGGCGAAACACCATATATTTT. It translates to CASSPRLRQGRNTIYF.

CDR3 amino acids: CASSLTAVANNEQFF. The CDR3 nucleotides are TGTGCCAGCAGCTTAACTGCCGTAGCGAACAATGAGCAGTTCTTC. The J gene is TRBJ2-1, the V gene TRBV7-2, with a tentative D call TRBD2 (5 bases). The germline V gene has CDR1 SGHTA and CDR2 FQGNSA. The CDR3 is made up of 15 amino acids. The ends were cut back, 2 bases at V and 5 bases at J, with 13 bases in the middle.

The chain employs TRBV6-5 and TRBJ1-2, with 10 positions matching TRBD1. V gave up 9 bases and J gave up 4 bases; unmatched junction bases: 8. CDR3 size: 14 residues. Per germline, CDR1 MNHEY and CDR2 SVGAGI. CDR3 sequence: CASTPGQGIYGYTF. The CDR3 DNA is TGTGCCAGTACACCGGGACAGGGGATCTATGGCTACACCTTC.

The rearrangement links TRBV29-1 to TRBJ1-2, with 9 bases lining up with TRBD1. Germline V gives CDR1 SQVTM, CDR2 ANQGSEA. The ends lost 4 bases at V and 3 bases at J; junction bases unmatched: 12. CDR3 size: 16 residues. The CDR3 reads CSVARRTGEFYYGYTF. The CDR3 region has the DNA TGCAGCGTTGCAAGAAGGACAGGGGAGTTTTACTATGGCTACACCTTC.

The chain combines TRBV6-5 with TRBJ2-3; TRBD1 matches 8 bases. Germline V gene sequence: CDR1 MNHEY, CDR2 SVGAGI. The CDR3 consists of 15 residues. The V and J ends lost 6 bases and 3 bases, in that order; junction bases with no gene match: 8. The CDR3: CASSAGQVATDTQYF. Written as DNA, the CDR3 is TGTGCCAGCAGCGCGGGACAGGTCGCTACAGATACGCAGTATTTT.

The chain is built from TRBV5-6 and TRBJ1-1; no clear D. Per germline, CDR1 SGHDT and CDR2 YYEEEE. This CDR3 comprises 11 residues. V lost 0 bases to trimming and J lost 7 bases, with 4 bases between them. CDR3 residues: CASSLEYEAFF. The CDR3, as DNA: TGTGCCAGCAGCTTGGAGTATGAAGCTTTCTTT.

Note on this clone: One base away lies a much larger clone, so this may be a sequencing read error. Other DNA variants within this sample encode the same CDR3. The chain joins TRBV5-4 to TRBJ1-1; the D gene is possibly TRBD1 (6 bases). This CDR3 spans 13 amino acids. CDR1 and CDR2 (germline): SGHNT, YYREEE (reference sequence). Trimming removed 5 bases from V and 1 base from J, with 9 bases in between. CDR3 DNA sequence: TGTGCCAGCAGTTTGACAGGGAACACTGAAGCTTTCTTT. Residues: CASSLTGNTEAFF. Drawing the rest from reference TRBV5-4 and TRBJ1-1, the complete variable domain is ETGVTQSPTHLIKTRGQQVTLRCSSQSGHNTVSWYQQALGQGPQFIFQYYREEENGRGNFPPRFSGLQFPNYSSELNVNALELDDSALYLCASSLTGNTEAFFGQGTRLTVV.

The chain couples TRBV5-4 to TRBJ2-4; weak D call: TRBD2 (5 bases). In germline, CDR1 is SGHNT, CDR2 YYREEE (reference sequence). V shed 3 bases and J shed 0 bases, with 10 bases lying between them. This CDR3 has 15 residues. CDR3 protein: CASSSTGRAKNIQYF. The DNA of the CDR3 is TGTGCCAGCAGCTCGACTGGGAGAGCCAAAAACATTCAGTACTTC.

CDR3 sequence (DNA): TGCGCCAGCAGCTTGGCCATTGACAGGGTCACAGATACGCAGTATTTT. The encoded protein is CASSLAIDRVTDTQYF. This chain uses TRBV5-1 with TRBJ2-3; TRBD1 matches 7 bases. This CDR3 has 16 amino acids. After removal of 0 bases from V and 2 bases from J, the junction contained 6 bases not matched to a gene. CDR1 and CDR2 from the germline V gene are SGHRS and YFSETQ. The full variable domain, completed using reference TRBV5-1 and TRBJ2-3, is KAGVTQTPRYLIKTRGQQVTLSCSPISGHRSVSWYQQTPGQGLQFLFEYFSETQRNKGNFPGRFSGRQFSNSRSEMNVSTLELGDSALYLCASSLAIDRVTDTQYFGPGTRLTVL.

The J gene is TRBJ1-2, the V gene TRBV30; D perhaps matches TRBD1 (5 bases). Germline V lookup: CDR1 GTSNPN, CDR2 SVGIG (reference sequence). The V end was cut by 2 bases, the J end by 6 bases, with 16 bases between. CDR3 size: 14 residues. CDR3 region: CAWSTIVGAHGYTF. The CDR3 DNA sequence: TGTGCCTGGAGTACCATAGTCGGGGCGCATGGCTACACCTTC.

The chain joins TRBV5-8 to TRBJ1-2; TRBD1 agrees at 9 bases. V gave up 3 bases and J gave up 8 bases; unmatched junction bases: 5. The germline CDR1 and CDR2 sequences are SGHTS and YDEGEE. The length of the CDR3 is 13 residues. CDR3 in DNA: TGTGCCAGCAGCTCCGGGACAGGGCCCGGCTACACCTTC. This gives the protein CASSSGTGPGYTF.

This clone has only one observation. The chain recombines TRBV5-4 with TRBJ1-2, with 7 bases fitting TRBD1. The ends lost 4 bases at V and 0 bases at J; junction bases unmatched: 3. Germline V CDR1 and CDR2: SGHNT, YYREEE (reference sequence). This CDR3 has 14 amino acids. The CDR3 region has the DNA TGTGCCAGCAGCCCCGGACAGGCTAACTATGGCTACACCTTC. Protein sequence: CASSPGQANYGYTF.